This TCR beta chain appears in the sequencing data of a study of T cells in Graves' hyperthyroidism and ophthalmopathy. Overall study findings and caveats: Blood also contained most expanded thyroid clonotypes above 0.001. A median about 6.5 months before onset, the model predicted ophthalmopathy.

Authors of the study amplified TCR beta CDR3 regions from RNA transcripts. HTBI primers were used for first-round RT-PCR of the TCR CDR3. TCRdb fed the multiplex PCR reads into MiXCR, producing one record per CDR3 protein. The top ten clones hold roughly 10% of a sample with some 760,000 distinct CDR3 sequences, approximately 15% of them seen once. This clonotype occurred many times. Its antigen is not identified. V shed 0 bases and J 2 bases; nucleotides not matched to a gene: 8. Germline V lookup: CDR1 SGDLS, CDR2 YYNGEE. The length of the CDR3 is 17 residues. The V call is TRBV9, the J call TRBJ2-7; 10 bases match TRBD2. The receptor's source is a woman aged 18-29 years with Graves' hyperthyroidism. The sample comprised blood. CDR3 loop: CASSVASGTSAPYEQYF. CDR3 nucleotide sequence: TGTGCCAGCAGCGTAGCCTCCGGGACTAGCGCTCCCTACGAGCAGTACTTC.